This entry lists 32 T cell receptor beta chains sequenced from one sample in a study of long-term antiretroviral therapy in people with HIV. Assay version v3.0 of immunoSEQ was used, and it was run at survey level. Here immunoSEQ multiplex PCR was the method, and the copy in TCRdb shows in-frame clones only, minus some. This table holds about 22,000 clones, approximately 80% found once. This specimen was unsorted PBMCs, taken 0.1 years before starting antiretroviral therapy. The receptors stem from a man aged 18 to 29 with HIV.

The rearrangement links TRBV2 to TRBJ1-2, with 7 bases fitting TRBD1. The CDR3 covers 14 residues. V gave up 10 bases and J gave up 4 bases; unmatched junction bases: 12. The germline gives CDR1 SNHLY, CDR2 FYNNEI. The CDR3, as DNA: TGTGCCACCCTGCCTGAACAGGGGAGCTATGGCTACACCTTC. It yields the protein CATLPEQGSYGYTF.

The chain recombines TRBV6-1 with TRBJ2-3; 12 bases map to TRBD2. Germline V CDR1 and CDR2: MNHNS, SASEGT. The CDR3 is 14 amino acids. Trimming cost V 5 bases and J 4 bases; bases outside gene matches: 1. The CDR3 spells CASSLAGGSDTQYF. The CDR3 DNA reads as TGTGCCAGCAGTCTAGCGGGGGGGTCAGATACGCAGTATTTT.

The genes are TRBV7-2 and TRBJ1-2; D gene unclear. Trimming stripped 1 base from V and 6 bases from J, with 6 bases between. The CDR3 runs 12 residues. CDR1 and CDR2 from the germline V gene are SGHTA and FQGNSA. The CDR3 spells CASSLVRHGYTF. The CDR3 DNA sequence: TGTGCCAGCAGCTTAGTTCGTCATGGCTACACCTTC.

The chain has TRBV5-4 and TRBJ1-1, with a tentative D call TRBD1 (5 bases). This CDR3 region has 16 residues. The V and J ends lost 1 base and 1 base respectively, with 14 bases between them. Germline V gene lookup returns CDR1 SGHNT and CDR2 YYREEE (reference sequence). CDR3 coding DNA: TGTGCCAGCAGCTTGCCCTGGTCAGGGCCGAACACTGAAGCTTTCTTT. Amino acids: CASSLPWSGPNTEAFF.

The V and J genes are TRBV28 and TRBJ2-7; D possibly corresponds to TRBD2 (7 bases). V lost 6 bases to trimming and J lost 6 bases, with 18 bases between them. Looked up from germline, CDR1 is MDHEN and CDR2 is SYDVKM. The CDR3 runs to 14 residues. The DNA for the CDR3 is TGTGCCAGCAGCAGTGGGGGGGCCGTCAGCGAGCAGTACTTC. Protein sequence: CASSSGGAVSEQYF.

The chain is built from TRBV19 and TRBJ2-2; perhaps TRBD2 as D (7 bases). Germline CDR1 and CDR2: LNHDA and SQIVND (reference sequence). Trimming left V 8 bases short and J 6 bases short, with 10 bases between. The CDR3 is 12 residues long. The CDR3 DNA reads as TGTGCCAGTTCGGGGGGCGCCGGGGAGCTGTTTTTT. Encoded protein: CASSGGAGELFF.

The chain is built from TRBV7-9 and TRBJ2-3, with 10 bases aligning to TRBD2. Per the germline V gene, CDR1 is SEHNR and CDR2 is FQNEAQ (reference sequence). V was clipped by 2 bases and J by 2 bases; unmatched bases: 4. The CDR3 extends over 16 amino acids. CDR3 region: CASSLRTSGNTDTQYF. CDR3 DNA: TGTGCCAGCAGCTTACGGACTAGCGGAAACACAGATACGCAGTATTTT. Complete variable domain (other parts from reference TRBV7-9 and TRBJ2-3): DTGVSQNPRHKITKRGQNVTFRCDPISEHNRLYWYRQTLGQGPEFLTYFQNEAQLEKSRLLSDRFSAERPKGSFSTLEIQRTEQGDSAMYLCASSLRTSGNTDTQYFGPGTRLTVL.

The rearrangement joins TRBV5-5 to TRBJ2-1; a weak D match, TRBD1 (8 bases). The CDR3 extends over 16 amino acids. The germline gives CDR1 SGHKS, CDR2 YYEKEE (reference sequence). V shed 4 bases and J shed 8 bases, with 22 bases lying between them. The CDR3 nucleotides are TGTGCCAGCAGCACGGGGGGCAGGGGGCAAGGGCATGAGCAGTTCTTC. The encoded protein is CASSTGGRGQGHEQFF.

Only one count was recorded for this clone. V and J are TRBV10-3 and TRBJ1-3; possibly TRBD1 for D (6 bases). Between the trimmed V and J ends, which lost 3 bases and 1 base, there was a span of 13 bases. The CDR3 loop spans 16 amino acids. CDR1 is ENHRY, CDR2 SYGVKD, per germline. This CDR3 reads CAISDPGQTSGNTIYF. CDR3 nucleotide sequence: TGTGCCATCAGTGATCCGGGACAAACTTCTGGAAACACCATATATTTT.

This sequence joins TRBV5-6 and TRBJ2-7; 11 bases agree with TRBD1. CDR3 size: 15 residues. V lost 5 bases, J lost 6 bases, and 10 bases stayed unmatched. Germline values: CDR1 SGHDT, CDR2 YYEEEE. The CDR3 loop reads CASSRRTGGFGEQYF. In nucleotides, the CDR3 is TGTGCCAGCAGTCGCCGGACAGGGGGCTTTGGCGAGCAGTACTTC.

Only a few counts were recorded for this clone. The V and J genes are TRBV7-9 and TRBJ2-7; TRBD1 matches at 8 bases. V shed 5 bases, J shed 3 bases, and the junction held 9 bases outside the gene matches. The CDR3 sequence is 15 residues long. CDR1 is SEHNR, CDR2 FQNEAQ, per germline (reference sequence). The CDR3 DNA sequence: TGTGCCAGCAGCCCGCGGTCCGACAGGGGCTACGAGCAGTACTTC. Its translation: CASSPRSDRGYEQYF.

The chain uses TRBV18 and TRBJ1-1; D might be TRBD1 (5 bases). Germline V lookup: CDR1 KGHSH, CDR2 LQKENI. The V and J ends lost 0 bases and 1 base respectively, with 15 bases between them. This CDR3 contains 17 residues. The CDR3 is CASSPPGPGRQNTEAFF. The CDR3 DNA reads TGTGCCAGCTCACCACCTGGGCCGGGACGCCAGAACACTGAAGCTTTCTTT.

V is TRBV5-1 and J is TRBJ2-1; D may be TRBD2 (6 bases). Germline V gives CDR1 SGHRS, CDR2 YFSETQ. V dropped 7 bases and J dropped 0 bases, with 11 bases sitting between them. The CDR3 has 14 amino acids. The CDR3 is CASEIGGSYNEQFF. Written as DNA, the CDR3 is TGCGCCAGCGAAATCGGGGGCTCCTACAATGAGCAGTTCTTC.

The chain combines TRBV5-6 with TRBJ2-3; D uncertain. The CDR3 runs 15 residues. V was shortened by 4 bases and J by 0 bases, with 12 bases between the two germline ends. Germline V gene data show CDR1 as SGHDT and CDR2 as YYEEEE. CDR3 nucleotides: TGTGCCAGCAGCCGGCCGAGGTCTAGCACAGATACGCAGTATTTT. It translates to CASSRPRSSTDTQYF.

This chain uses TRBV7-6 with TRBJ2-2; 7 bases map to TRBD1. There are 14 residues in the CDR3. Germline CDR1 reads SGHVS; CDR2 reads FNYEAQ. V trimming: 5 bases; J trimming: 5 bases; junction bases outside the gene matches: 5. CDR3 in amino acids: CASSTYRGTGELFF. The CDR3 region has the DNA TGTGCCAGCAGCACTTACAGGGGAACCGGGGAGCTGTTTTTT. Variable domain in full (rest from reference TRBV7-6 and TRBJ2-2): GAGVSQSPRYKVTKRGQDVALRCDPISGHVSLYWYRQALGQGPEFLTYFNYEAQQDKSGLPNDRFSAERPEGSISTLTIQRTEQRDSAMYRCASSTYRGTGELFFGEGSRLTVL.

This clone showed up just once. V usage is TRBV4-2 and J usage is TRBJ1-1; a possible D gene is TRBD1 (5 bases). Trimming shortened V by 8 bases and J by 4 bases, and 11 bases separated the two germline ends. Germline V gives CDR1 LGHNA, CDR2 YNFKEQ. The CDR3 has 12 amino acids. CDR3 sequence (DNA): TGTGCCAGCGGGGCCGGGGGCACTGAAGCTTTCTTT. Translating gives CASGAGGTEAFF.

This sequence joins TRBV5-1 and TRBJ2-7; 9 bases map to TRBD2. V gave up 2 bases and J gave up 0 bases; unmatched junction bases: 3. The CDR3 runs to 15 residues. The germline gives CDR1 SGHRS, CDR2 YFSETQ. CDR3 bases: TGCGCCAGCAGCTTTATAGCGGGGGTCTCCTACGAGCAGTACTTC. Translation: CASSFIAGVSYEQYF. The full variable domain, its missing parts supplied by reference TRBV5-1 and TRBJ2-7, is KAGVTQTPRYLIKTRGQQVTLSCSPISGHRSVSWYQQTPGQGLQFLFEYFSETQRNKGNFPGRFSGRQFSNSRSEMNVSTLELGDSALYLCASSFIAGVSYEQYFGPGTRLTVT.

The chain uses TRBV13 and TRBJ2-3; D unclear. Germline V gives CDR1 PRHDT, CDR2 FYEKMQ (reference sequence). Trimming took 3 bases from V and 2 from J, leaving 9 bases between them. The CDR3 is 14 residues long. The CDR3 DNA reads TGTGCCAGCAGCTTCGGGCGGAACACAGATACGCAGTATTTT. This sequence encodes CASSFGRNTDTQYF.

This clone is a singleton in its sample. The J gene is TRBJ2-3, the V gene TRBV9, with TRBD2 matching 9 bases. V shed 3 bases, J shed 0 bases, and the junction held 8 bases outside the gene matches. Germline CDR1 SGDLS, CDR2 YYNGEE. This CDR3 has 17 amino acids. Here the CDR3 DNA reads TGTGCCAGCAGCGGGAGTAGTACTAGCGGGAGCACAGATACGCAGTATTTT. It yields the protein CASSGSSTSGSTDTQYF.

V is TRBV19 and J is TRBJ2-7, with D tentatively TRBD2 (5 bases). The germline V gene has CDR1 LNHDA and CDR2 SQIVND (reference sequence). The ends were cut back, 8 bases at V and 5 bases at J, with 16 bases in the middle. CDR3 length: 13 amino acids. CDR3 coding DNA: TGTGCCAGTTCTCCGGGAAGAGGCCACGAGCAGTACTTC. Translation gives CASSPGRGHEQYF.

CDR3 coding DNA: TGTGCCAGCCGAGGGGGCGGGGGAAATGAGCAGTTCTTC. It codes for CASRGGGGNEQFF. The V call is TRBV13, the J call TRBJ2-1; perhaps D is TRBD1 or TRBD2 (7 bases each). Germline CDR1 and CDR2: PRHDT and FYEKMQ (reference sequence). Trimming took 8 bases from V and 7 from J, leaving 15 bases between them. This CDR3 is 13 amino acids long.

The chain recombines TRBV11-2 with TRBJ2-7; perhaps TRBD1 as D (6 bases). Germline V CDR1 and CDR2: SGHAT, FQNNGV. The CDR3 contains 14 residues. With 1 base removed from V and 2 bases from J, the gap between germline ends came to 9 bases. CDR3 nucleotides: TGTGCCAGCAGCTTAGGGCCAGGGGCCTACGAGCAGTACTTC. It is translated as CASSLGPGAYEQYF.

The chain is built from TRBV6-5 and TRBJ2-7, with 11 bases fitting TRBD1. This CDR3 comprises 15 residues. Germline V gene data show CDR1 as MNHEY and CDR2 as SVGAGI. V was pared by 4 bases and J by 1 base, with 3 bases of the junction left unmatched. DNA for the CDR3: TGTGCCAGCAGTTCCGGGACAGGGGGTTCCTACGAGCAGTACTTC. Translation: CASSSGTGGSYEQYF.

The V and J genes are TRBV30 and TRBJ1-2; D not certain. This CDR3 is built from 13 residues. V dropped 1 base and J dropped 6 bases, with 12 bases sitting between them. In germline, CDR1 is GTSNPN, CDR2 SVGIG (reference sequence). CDR3 DNA: TGTGCCTGGAGTGAACGCGGCCCCCATGGCTACACCTTC. Translation gives CAWSERGPHGYTF.

The chain has TRBV6-1 and TRBJ2-1; D uncertain. Trimming left V 6 bases short and J 8 bases short, with 14 bases between. CDR1 MNHNS and CDR2 SASEGT come from the germline V gene. The CDR3 length is 13 residues. The CDR3 is CASSANLSDEQFF. The CDR3, as DNA: TGTGCCAGCAGCGCAAATCTAAGCGATGAGCAGTTCTTC.

This chain joins TRBV11-2 and TRBJ2-2; 9 bases align to TRBD2. There are 15 residues in the CDR3. Germline V gene sequence: CDR1 SGHAT, CDR2 FQNNGV. With V trimmed by 5 bases and J by 6 bases, 7 bases remained unmatched. CDR3 amino acids: CASSLLSGRAGELFF. The CDR3, as DNA: TGTGCCAGCAGCCTTCTTAGCGGGAGAGCCGGGGAGCTGTTTTTT.

This chain uses TRBV7-9 with TRBJ2-1; 8 bases are a match to TRBD2. In germline, CDR1 is SEHNR, CDR2 FQNEAQ (reference sequence). V shed 3 bases and J 4 bases; nucleotides not matched to a gene: 5. CDR3 length: 15 amino acids. CDR3 in amino acids: CASSFGGGSYNEQFF. The CDR3 coding sequence is TGTGCCAGCAGCTTCGGGGGGGGGTCGTACAATGAGCAGTTCTTC.

This rearrangement joins TRBV6-5 to TRBJ1-2, with TRBD1 matching 10 bases. The CDR3 has 14 amino acids. The germline V gene encodes CDR1 MNHEY and CDR2 SVGAGI. The trim removed 6 bases at V and 2 bases at J, leaving 3 bases unmatched. CDR3 sequence: CASRRDRGNYGYTF. CDR3 nucleotide sequence: TGTGCCAGCAGACGGGACAGGGGAAACTATGGCTACACCTTC.

V and J are TRBV28 and TRBJ2-1; maybe TRBD2 (5 bases). V was pared by 3 bases and J by 3 bases, with 12 bases between. The CDR3 extends over 15 amino acids. The germline gives CDR1 MDHEN, CDR2 SYDVKM. The CDR3 nucleotides read TGTGCCAGCAGTTTTCTTGGCGGGTACTACAATGAGCAGTTCTTC. Protein sequence: CASSFLGGYYNEQFF.

The CDR3 nucleotides read TGTGCCAGCAGCGTAACCCCTGAGACGCGGAAATACGAGCAGTACTTC. This encodes CASSVTPETRKYEQYF. The J gene is TRBJ2-7, the V gene TRBV7-9, with D uncertain. CDR1 is SEHNR and CDR2 is FQNEAQ in the germline V gene (reference sequence). The CDR3 has 16 residues. V dropped 5 bases and J dropped 4 bases, with 21 bases sitting between them. The full variable domain, rest sourced from reference TRBV7-9 and TRBJ2-7, is DTGVSQNPRHKITKRGQNVTFRCDPISEHNRLYWYRQTLGQGPEFLTYFQNEAQLEKSRLLSDRFSAERPKGSFSTLEIQRTEQGDSAMYLCASSVTPETRKYEQYFGPGTRLTVT.

The sample holds one count of this clone. The rearrangement uses TRBV9 and TRBJ2-7, with 7 bases fitting TRBD2. The germline V gene encodes CDR1 SGDLS and CDR2 YYNGEE. Trimming cost V 4 bases and J 4 bases; bases outside gene matches: 8. The CDR3 has 14 residues. CDR3 sequence (DNA): TGTGCCAGCAGCTCATCTGGGGGGGGGTACGAGCAGTACTTC. As protein: CASSSSGGGYEQYF.

This sequence joins TRBV28 and TRBJ2-1; 7 nucleotides align to TRBD2. The CDR3 is 12 residues long. Trimming at V came to 6 bases and at J to 9 bases, leaving 5 bases not matched to a gene. Germline assignment: CDR1 MDHEN and CDR2 SYDVKM. The CDR3 here is CASSRIAGEQFF. CDR3 nucleotide sequence: TGTGCCAGCAGCCGTATAGCGGGTGAGCAGTTCTTC.